This TCR beta chain is from a study of spatial heterogeneity in lung cancer. Study-wide background: Alpha-chain sequences were consistently detected in smaller numbers than beta-chain sequences. The study's findings and limits: Resection blood, more than follow-up blood, showed ubiquitous expanded tumor TCRs.

Specified time point: sample taken at primary tumor resection. The donors were fewer than 80 patients with non-small cell lung cancer that was early-stage and untreated. The study sequenced unsorted whole RNA from tumor, nontumor lung or frozen PBMC. Only a few counts were recorded for this clonotype. What it binds is unknown. The germline CDR1 and CDR2 sequences are MNHEY and SVGAGI. Between the trimmed V and J ends, which lost 0 bases and 4 bases, there was a span of 24 bases. The CDR3 contains 19 residues. TCRdb re-called the 5' RACE reads through MiXCR, storing one row per CDR3 protein. The sample holds around 66,000 distinct CDR3 sequences, roughly 6.4% seen once.

Sample: PBMCs, taken at surgery. This receptor was obtained from a female donor with early-stage non-small cell lung cancer. V is TRBV6-5 and J is TRBJ1-1; D gene ambiguous. The CDR3 sequence is CASSYSRARYVDFGTEAFF. CDR3 bases: TGTGCCAGCAGTTACTCGAGGGCCCGCTACGTCGACTTTGGCACTGAAGCTTTCTTT.